The 27 T cell receptor beta chains below come from one sample, sequenced in a study of blood T cell repertoires in COVID-19. Measured with immunoSEQ multiplex PCR; TCRdb has only the in-frame clones, and not every one. The sample lists 150,000 to 200,000 clones; 88% were seen once. The sequencing sample was made of peripheral blood. Every receptor here comes from a man aged 35 to 55 with active or convalescent COVID-19.

This rearrangement joins TRBV27 to TRBJ1-2, with 9 positions matching TRBD1. This CDR3 is 15 amino acids long. V was pared by 0 bases and J by 8 bases, with 7 bases of the junction left unmatched. CDR1 is MNHEY and CDR2 is SMNVEV in the germline V gene (reference sequence). The CDR3 nucleotides read TGTGCCAGCAGTTTATCTTTCGGGACAGGGTTCGGCTACACCTTC. This encodes CASSLSFGTGFGYTF.

This chain's CDR3 is CASSPTDTRGYF. The CDR3 DNA follows: TGTGCCAGCAGTCCCACGGACACCAGGGGGTACTTC. The chain couples TRBV2 to TRBJ2-7, with a weak D call TRBD1 (6 bases). This CDR3 is 12 amino acids long. V was pared by 5 bases and J by 12 bases, with 17 bases between. The germline V gene has CDR1 SNHLY and CDR2 FYNNEI. The entire variable domain, with the rest obtained from reference TRBV2 and TRBJ2-7, is as follows: EPEVTQTPSHQVTQMGQEVILRCVPISNHLYFYWYRQILGQKVEFLVSFYNNEISEKSEIFDDQFSVERPDGSNFTLKIRSTKLEDSAMYFCASSPTDTRGYFGPGTRLTVT.

The CDR3 here is CASSRGEGRSLLQFF. The CDR3 region has the DNA TGTGCCAGCAGTCGCGGGGAGGGGAGGAGCCTTTTGCAGTTCTTC. The chain combines TRBV5-6 with TRBJ2-1, with TRBD2 matching 7 bases. This CDR3 has 15 amino acids. The V gene's germline CDR1 is SGHDT and CDR2 YYEEEE. The ends lost 5 bases at V and 12 bases at J; junction bases unmatched: 17.

The rearrangement joins TRBV19 to TRBJ2-2; D call uncertain. Trimming stripped 5 bases from V and 8 bases from J, with 12 bases between. There are 13 residues in the CDR3. Per the germline V gene, CDR1 is LNHDA and CDR2 is SQIVND (reference sequence). The CDR3 sequence is CASSEALGGELFF. In DNA, the CDR3 is TGTGCCAGTAGTGAGGCGTTGGGTGGGGAGCTGTTTTTT. The full variable domain, its missing parts supplied by reference TRBV19 and TRBJ2-2, is DGGITQSPKYLFRKEGQNVTLSCEQNLNHDAMYWYRQDPGQGLRLIYYSQIVNDFQKGDIAEGYSVSREKKESFPLTVTSAQKNPTAFYLCASSEALGGELFFGEGSRLTVL.

This sequence joins TRBV10-3 and TRBJ2-5, with 11 bases fitting TRBD1. The junction had 1 base not matched to a gene; V was cut back by 8 bases and J by 2 bases. Germline CDR1 reads ENHRY; CDR2 reads SYGVKD. The CDR3 consists of 13 residues. DNA for the CDR3: TGTGCCATCCGGGACAGGGGGCAAGAGACCCAGTACTTC. Protein product: CAIRDRGQETQYF.

The chain employs TRBV6-4 and TRBJ2-6; 9 bases are shared with TRBD1. The CDR3 extends over 18 amino acids. Germline V lookup: CDR1 MRHNA, CDR2 SNTAGT. V gave up 4 bases and J gave up 2 bases; unmatched junction bases: 9. The chain's CDR3 is CASSVAGTGLTGANVLTF. The CDR3 nucleotides are TGTGCCAGCAGTGTAGCTGGGACAGGGCTTACTGGGGCCAACGTCCTGACTTTC.

This clone occurred once. V and J are TRBV19 and TRBJ1-4, with a possible D match to TRBD1 (5 bases). CDR3 length: 17 residues. Germline V lookup: CDR1 LNHDA, CDR2 SQIVND (reference sequence). The ends were cut back, 7 bases at V and 7 bases at J, with 25 bases in the middle. This CDR3 is CASMSQELGAVREKLFF. DNA of the CDR3: TGTGCCAGTATGTCCCAGGAACTTGGGGCTGTGCGTGAAAAACTGTTTTTT.

This rearrangement joins TRBV19 to TRBJ1-5; 8 bases are a match to TRBD1. Germline trimming cut 9 bases from V and 7 bases from J; bases unmatched to any gene: 14. From germline, CDR1 is LNHDA and CDR2 SQIVND (reference sequence). This CDR3 has 15 amino acids. The CDR3: CASVATDRGKQPQHF. CDR3 sequence (DNA): TGTGCCAGCGTAGCGACTGACAGGGGAAAGCAGCCCCAGCATTTT. The variable domain in full, with the rest retrieved from reference TRBV19 and TRBJ1-5, is DGGITQSPKYLFRKEGQNVTLSCEQNLNHDAMYWYRQDPGQGLRLIYYSQIVNDFQKGDIAEGYSVSREKKESFPLTVTSAQKNPTAFYLCASVATDRGKQPQHFGDGTRLSIL.

The CDR3 nucleotides read TGTGCCAGCAGTTCACAGGGCGTTGCGATCAATGAGCAGTTCTTC. The encoded protein is CASSSQGVAINEQFF. This sequence joins TRBV28 and TRBJ2-1; perhaps TRBD1 as D (6 bases). Trimming took 4 bases from V and 6 from J, leaving 16 bases between them. The CDR3 runs 15 residues. Germline CDR1 is MDHEN and CDR2 is SYDVKM.

V and J are TRBV5-1 and TRBJ2-6, with 7 positions matching TRBD2. The CDR3 loop spans 15 amino acids. The V segment lost 5 bases and the J segment 1 base; nucleotides outside the gene matches: 3. In germline, CDR1 is SGHRS, CDR2 YFSETQ. CDR3 in DNA: TGCGCCAGCAGAACCGGGGGGTCTGGGGCCAACGTCCTGACTTTC. It encodes CASRTGGSGANVLTF.

V gene TRBV4-1 combines with J gene TRBJ1-1; 7 bases align to TRBD1. The CDR3 contains 17 residues. The V segment lost 4 bases and the J segment 1 base; nucleotides outside the gene matches: 12. The germline CDR1 and CDR2 sequences are MGHRA and YSYEKL. CDR3 sequence: CASSLLGQVQKNTEAFF. The CDR3 bases are TGCGCCAGCAGCCTACTCGGACAGGTCCAAAAGAACACTGAAGCTTTCTTT.

The chain links TRBV5-4 to TRBJ1-1; 10 nucleotides line up with TRBD1. The V segment lost 4 bases and the J segment 1 base; nucleotides outside the gene matches: 4. The CDR3 is 15 amino acids. Germline CDR1 and CDR2: SGHNT and YYREEE (reference sequence). The CDR3 nucleotides are TGTGCCAGCAGCCCCCGGACAGGGGGGAACACTGAAGCTTTCTTT. Protein product: CASSPRTGGNTEAFF.

The chain recombines TRBV19 with TRBJ2-1; 12 positions agree with TRBD2. Unmatched junction bases numbered 18, after V lost 6 bases and J lost 6 bases. The germline gives CDR1 LNHDA, CDR2 SQIVND (reference sequence). The CDR3 contains 19 residues. The DNA for the CDR3 is TGTGCCAGTAGGATCTCTAGCGGGAGGGTCCAATCCCTGATCAATGAGCAGTTCTTC. It is translated as CASRISSGRVQSLINEQFF.

V is TRBV7-3 and J is TRBJ2-1, with 7 nucleotides matching TRBD1. Trimming cost V 4 bases and J 0 bases; bases outside gene matches: 3. Germline assignment: CDR1 SGHTA and CDR2 FQGTGA. The CDR3 spans 15 residues. The CDR3 DNA reads TGTGCCAGCAGCTCGACAGGGAGCTCCTACAATGAGCAGTTCTTC. Amino acids: CASSSTGSSYNEQFF. The whole variable domain, filled in from reference TRBV7-3 and TRBJ2-1, reads GAGVSQTPSNKVTEKGKYVELRCDPISGHTALYWYRQSLGQGPEFLIYFQGTGAADDSGLPNDRFFAVRPEGSVSTLKIQRTERGDSAVYLCASSSTGSSYNEQFFGPGTRLTVL.

This clone was seen just once. The chain joins TRBV14 to TRBJ1-3; D is perhaps TRBD1 (6 bases). Between the trimmed V and J ends, which lost 5 bases and 0 bases, there was a span of 17 bases. Germline assignment: CDR1 SGHDN and CDR2 FVKESK. This CDR3 comprises 17 residues. The CDR3 loop is CASSDRDIYYSGNTIYF. The CDR3 DNA follows: TGTGCCAGCAGCGACCGGGACATCTATTACTCTGGAAACACCATATATTTT.

The rearrangement links TRBV5-1 to TRBJ1-1; no definite D call. Germline V lookup: CDR1 SGHRS, CDR2 YFSETQ. The CDR3 is made up of 14 amino acids. Trimming removed 2 bases from V and 0 bases from J, with 8 bases in between. CDR3 region: CASSFNTMNTEAFF. DNA of the CDR3: TGCGCCAGCAGCTTTAACACAATGAACACTGAAGCTTTCTTT.

CDR3 sequence (DNA): TGCAGTGCTAGTGGCCAGGGCCTAGCCAAAAACATTCAGTACTTC. Amino acids: CSASGQGLAKNIQYF. The rearrangement links TRBV20-1 to TRBJ2-4, with D possibly being TRBD1 (5 bases). From germline, CDR1 is DFQATT and CDR2 SNEGSKA (reference sequence). The CDR3 extends over 15 amino acids. Between the trimmed V and J ends, which lost 3 bases and 0 bases, there was a span of 12 bases.

The V and J genes are TRBV5-4 and TRBJ1-1; TRBD1 might be the D (5 bases). V lost 0 bases to trimming and J lost 6 bases, with 9 bases between them. CDR3 length equals 13 residues. CDR1 and CDR2 (germline): SGHNT, YYREEE (reference sequence). The CDR3 DNA reads TGTGCCAGCAGCTTGGGAGCGGGGCCTGAAGCTTTCTTT. Residues: CASSLGAGPEAFF.

CDR3 sequence reads: CASRSGSSTDTQYF. In DNA, the CDR3 is TGTGCCAGCAGATCCGGGTCTAGCACAGATACGCAGTATTTT. The chain carries TRBV7-8 and TRBJ2-3; D unclear. Germline V gene data show CDR1 as SGHVS and CDR2 as FQNEAQ. Trimming cost V 6 bases and J 0 bases, with 10 bases left between them. The CDR3 covers 14 residues.

The chain joins TRBV6-2 or TRBV6-3 to TRBJ2-5; TRBD2 matches 12 bases. Germline CDR1 and CDR2: MNHEY and SVGEGT. Trimming removed 0 bases from V and 5 bases from J; junction bases left unmatched: 10. The CDR3 consists of 18 residues. CDR3 nucleotide sequence: TGTGCCAGCAGTTACTCGATGACTAGCGGGGGCCGGAGGGAGACCCAGTACTTC. Amino acid sequence: CASSYSMTSGGRRETQYF.

CDR3 sequence reads: CASSTPRGQVNYGYTF. DNA for the CDR3: TGTGCCAGTTCTACGCCCCGAGGACAGGTTAACTATGGCTACACCTTC. The V and J genes are TRBV19 and TRBJ1-2; 7 bases match TRBD1. Germline values: CDR1 LNHDA, CDR2 SQIVND (reference sequence). The CDR3 consists of 16 residues. With V trimmed by 8 bases and J by 1 base, 13 bases remained unmatched.

V and J are TRBV6-5 and TRBJ2-1, with TRBD1 matching over 7 bases. Trimming took 6 bases from V and 3 from J; bases not matched to a gene: 2. CDR3 length: 13 residues. The germline V gene has CDR1 MNHEY and CDR2 SVGAGI. The CDR3 loop reads CASRQGLYNEQFF. As DNA, the CDR3 is TGTGCCAGCAGACAGGGGCTCTACAATGAGCAGTTCTTC.

The genes are TRBV11-3 and TRBJ1-2, with TRBD1 as a possible D gene (6 bases). Trimming left V 3 bases short and J 8 bases short, with 13 bases between. The germline V gene has CDR1 SGHNT and CDR2 YENEEA. This CDR3 spans 13 amino acids. Here the CDR3 reads CASSFRGAYGYTF. In DNA form, the CDR3 reads TGTGCCAGCAGCTTCCGGGGGGCGTACGGCTACACCTTC.

V gene TRBV3-1 (or the pseudogene TRBV3-2) combines with J gene TRBJ2-1, with 9 bases that match TRBD1. CDR3 length equals 19 residues. V trimming: 1 base; J trimming: 4 bases; junction bases outside the gene matches: 14. Germline CDR1 reads LGHDT; CDR2 reads YNNKEL (reference sequence). The CDR3 DNA follows: TGTGCCAGCAGCCAAGGTCCCTCGTTGGGTGGACAGGGGTACAATGAGCAGTTCTTC. The encoded protein is CASSQGPSLGGQGYNEQFF.

The gene calls are TRBV11-2 and TRBJ1-1; D call uncertain. The CDR3 runs to 14 residues. CDR1 is SGHAT and CDR2 is FQNNGV in the germline V gene. V was clipped by 5 bases and J by 2 bases, with 12 bases between them. DNA of the CDR3: TGTGCCAGCAGCCTCGAAAGCTTCAACACTGAAGCTTTCTTT. This sequence encodes CASSLESFNTEAFF.

The chain recombines TRBV6-5 with TRBJ2-7; 12 nucleotides match TRBD2. Germline CDR1 is MNHEY and CDR2 is SVGAGI. This CDR3 spans 16 amino acids. The V and J ends lost 4 bases and 0 bases, in that order; junction bases with no gene match: 4. The CDR3 DNA follows: TGTGCCAGCAGTTGGACTAGCGGGGTAAGCTCCTACGAGCAGTACTTC. Its translation is CASSWTSGVSSYEQYF.

The chain is built from TRBV2 and TRBJ2-7, with D perhaps matching TRBD2 (7 bases). Germline CDR1 is SNHLY and CDR2 is FYNNEI. The CDR3 covers 13 residues. Trimming left V 6 bases short and J 3 bases short, with 12 bases between. CDR3 sequence (DNA): TGTGCCAGCAGCGAGGGGGGGAACTACGAGCAGTACTTC. It codes for CASSEGGNYEQYF.